This TCR beta chain was obtained from a study of early T cells in non-severe SARS-CoV-2 infection. Overall study context: Unsorted whole-blood RNA was sequenced in bulk, leaving chains unpaired.

Study conclusions and caveats: Missing private and CD4 specificities, VDJdb matching favored anti-spike CD8 responses.

This clonotype was counted many times. Its antigen is unidentified. Molecules of cDNA were individually given unique molecular identifiers that were attached to them. TCRdb reprocessed the 5' RACE reads with MiXCR, giving one entry per CDR3 protein. The table records tens of thousands of distinct CDR3 sequences, 4% to 5.5% of them present only once. Trimming removed 3 bases from V and 7 bases from J, with 10 bases in between. The CDR3 has 13 amino acids. In germline, CDR1 is SGHTA, CDR2 FQGNSA. This TCR derives from an adult who was a healthcare worker with PCR-confirmed SARS-CoV-2 infection or an uninfected control (not recorded which). The material sequenced was whole blood. The chain has TRBV7-2 and TRBJ2-1; D gene unclear. In DNA, the CDR3 is TGTGCCAGCAGCTTTCCCTCCGTGAATGAGCAGTTCTTC. Amino acids: CASSFPSVNEQFF.